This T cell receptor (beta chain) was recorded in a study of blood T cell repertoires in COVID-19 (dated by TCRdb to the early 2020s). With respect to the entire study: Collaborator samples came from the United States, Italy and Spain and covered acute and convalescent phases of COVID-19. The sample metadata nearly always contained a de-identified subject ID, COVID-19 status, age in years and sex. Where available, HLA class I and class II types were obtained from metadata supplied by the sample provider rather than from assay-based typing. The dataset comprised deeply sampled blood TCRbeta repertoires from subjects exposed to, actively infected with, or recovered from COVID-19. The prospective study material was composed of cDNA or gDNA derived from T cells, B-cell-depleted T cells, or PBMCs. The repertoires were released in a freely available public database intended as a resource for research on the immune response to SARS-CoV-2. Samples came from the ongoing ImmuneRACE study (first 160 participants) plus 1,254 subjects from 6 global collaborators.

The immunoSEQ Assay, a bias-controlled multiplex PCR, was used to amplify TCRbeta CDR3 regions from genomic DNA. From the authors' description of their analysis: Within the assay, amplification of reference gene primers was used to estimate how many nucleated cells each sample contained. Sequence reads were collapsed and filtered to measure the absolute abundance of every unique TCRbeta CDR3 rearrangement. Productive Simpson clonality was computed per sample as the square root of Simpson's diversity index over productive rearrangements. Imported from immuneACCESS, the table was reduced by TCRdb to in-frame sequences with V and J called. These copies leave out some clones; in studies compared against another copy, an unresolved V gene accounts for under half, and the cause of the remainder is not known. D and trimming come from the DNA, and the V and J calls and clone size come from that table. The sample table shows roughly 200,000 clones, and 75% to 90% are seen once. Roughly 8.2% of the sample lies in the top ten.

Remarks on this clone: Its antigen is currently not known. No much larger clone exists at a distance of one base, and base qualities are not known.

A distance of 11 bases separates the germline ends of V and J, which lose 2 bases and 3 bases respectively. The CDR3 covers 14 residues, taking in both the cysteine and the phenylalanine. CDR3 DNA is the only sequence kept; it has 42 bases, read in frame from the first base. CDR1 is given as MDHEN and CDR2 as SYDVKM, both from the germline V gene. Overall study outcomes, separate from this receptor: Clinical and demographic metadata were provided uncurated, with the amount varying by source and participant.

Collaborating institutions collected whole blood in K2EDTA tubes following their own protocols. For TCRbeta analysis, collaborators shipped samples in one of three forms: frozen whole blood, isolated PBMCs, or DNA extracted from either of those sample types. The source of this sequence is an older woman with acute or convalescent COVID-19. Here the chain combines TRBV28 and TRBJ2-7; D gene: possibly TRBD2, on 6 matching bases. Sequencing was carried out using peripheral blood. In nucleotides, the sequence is TGTGCCAGCAGTTTAGGGAGGCCCCGCTACGAGCAGTACTTC. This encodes CASSLGRPRYEQYF.